This T cell receptor beta chain was captured in a study of early T cells in non-severe SARS-CoV-2 infection (dated by TCRdb to the early 2020s). With regard to the full study: Because TCR sequencing was done on bulk RNA from unsorted whole blood, the alpha and beta chains could not be paired. Overall study results and their limits: Matching against VDJdb was skewed toward anti-spike CD8 responses, likely underestimated virus-specific expansions, and missed private and CD4 specificities.

From V the trimming removes 7 bases and from J it removes 2 bases, while the gene matches leave 2 bases of the junction unaccounted for. Taken from the germline V gene (reference sequence), the CDR1 and CDR2 loops are DFQATT and SNEGSKA. The CDR3 contains 12 residues, cysteine and phenylalanine counted. Kept here is only the CDR3 DNA, which spans 36 bases and is read in frame from base 1. The library was prepared using 5' RACE. The data were produced on a NextSeq 500. To correct for sequencing error and PCR bias, the TCR library protocol tagged individual cDNA molecules with unique molecular identifiers. TCR alpha and beta chains were both sequenced, and the abundances of alpha and beta sequences in each sample were closely correlated with each other. On the study's bioinformatics: Decombinator V4 was used to annotate the V gene, J gene and CDR3 of the TCR sequences. TCRs were defined as expanded if a significant change between any two time points was detected under a Poisson model with p below 0.0001. TCR abundances were normalised to the total number of TCRs sequenced per sample and were expressed as counts per million. TRAV1-2 paired with TRAJ12, TRAJ20 or TRAJ33 defined MAIT TCRs, while TRAV10 paired with TRAJ18 defined iNKT TCRs. VDJdb, accessed 1 November 2021, was searched for CMV, EBV and SARS-CoV-2 annotated TCRs, excluding TCRs annotated for multiple antigens. Through fastp at Q25 and MiXCR, TCRdb rebuilt clones from the public reads, retaining in-frame beta chains. Identical CDR3 proteins give one entry, which carries the most common genes and DNA. What appears here as the V and J calls and clone size reflects TCRdb's work, not the paper's. The sample includes 25,000 to 30,000 distinct CDR3 sequences, with 4.4% observed a single time. Around 5.6% of the sample rests with the top ten.

Comments on this clonotype: The antigen this receptor binds is unknown. No much larger clonotype is one base removed from it; base qualities were not supplied.

A case-control design nested within a healthcare worker cohort in London, UK, was used, with weekly nasopharyngeal swab PCR tests and blood sampling performed. Healthcare workers were recruited between 23 and 31 March 2020, during the week of the UK lockdown, and were followed weekly for up to about 15 weeks. This sequence was found in an adult who was a healthcare worker with PCR-confirmed SARS-CoV-2 infection or an uninfected control (not recorded which). The sample comprised whole blood. The chain links TRBV20-1 with TRBJ2-3, and 8 junction bases match TRBD1. The DNA sequence is as follows: TGCAGTGGACAGGGGACCACAGATACGCAGTATTTT. Its translation is CSGQGTTDTQYF.